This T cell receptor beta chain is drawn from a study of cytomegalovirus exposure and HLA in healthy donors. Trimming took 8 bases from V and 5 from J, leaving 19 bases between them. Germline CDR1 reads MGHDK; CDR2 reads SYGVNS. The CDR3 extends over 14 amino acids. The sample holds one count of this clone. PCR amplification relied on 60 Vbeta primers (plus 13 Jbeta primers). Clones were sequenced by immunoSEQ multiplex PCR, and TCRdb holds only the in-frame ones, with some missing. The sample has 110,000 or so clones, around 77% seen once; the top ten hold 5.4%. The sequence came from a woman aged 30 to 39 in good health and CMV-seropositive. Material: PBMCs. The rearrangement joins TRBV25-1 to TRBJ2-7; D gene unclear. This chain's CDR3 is CASGRSQRIHEQYF. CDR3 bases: TGTGCCAGCGGCCGTTCGCAGCGAATCCACGAGCAGTACTTC.